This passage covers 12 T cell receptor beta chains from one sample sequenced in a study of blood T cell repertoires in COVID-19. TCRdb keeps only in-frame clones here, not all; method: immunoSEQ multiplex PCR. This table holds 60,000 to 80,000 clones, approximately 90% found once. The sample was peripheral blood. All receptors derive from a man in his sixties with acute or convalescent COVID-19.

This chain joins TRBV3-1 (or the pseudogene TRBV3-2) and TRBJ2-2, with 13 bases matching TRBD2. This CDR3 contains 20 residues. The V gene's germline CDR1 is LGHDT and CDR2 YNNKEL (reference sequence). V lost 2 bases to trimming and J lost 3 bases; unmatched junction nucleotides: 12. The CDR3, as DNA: TGTGCCAGCAGCCAAAGGACTAGCGGGAGCCCCATAGGTTACACCGGGGAGCTGTTTTTT. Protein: CASSQRTSGSPIGYTGELFF.

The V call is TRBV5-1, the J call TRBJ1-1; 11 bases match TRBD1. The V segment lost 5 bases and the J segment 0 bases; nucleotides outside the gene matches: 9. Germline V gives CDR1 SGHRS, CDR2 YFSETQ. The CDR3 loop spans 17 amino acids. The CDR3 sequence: CASSNGQGALVNTEAFF. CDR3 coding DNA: TGCGCCAGCAGTAATGGACAGGGGGCTCTTGTGAACACTGAAGCTTTCTTT.

The CDR3 bases are TGTGCCAGCTCCTCTACAGGGGGCCCGAATGAGCAGTTCTTC. This encodes CASSSTGGPNEQFF. The chain is built from TRBV27 and TRBJ2-1, with 9 bases fitting TRBD1. Losses at the gene ends were 8 bases for V and 7 bases for J; bases not matched to a gene: 9. The CDR3 loop spans 14 amino acids. CDR1 MNHEY and CDR2 SMNVEV come from the germline V gene (reference sequence).

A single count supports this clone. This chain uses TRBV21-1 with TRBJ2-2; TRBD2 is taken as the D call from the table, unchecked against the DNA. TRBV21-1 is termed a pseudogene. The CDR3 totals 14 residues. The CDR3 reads CASSKGENTGELFF. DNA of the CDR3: TGTGCCAGCAGCAAAGGAGAGAACACCGGGGAGCTGTTTTTT.

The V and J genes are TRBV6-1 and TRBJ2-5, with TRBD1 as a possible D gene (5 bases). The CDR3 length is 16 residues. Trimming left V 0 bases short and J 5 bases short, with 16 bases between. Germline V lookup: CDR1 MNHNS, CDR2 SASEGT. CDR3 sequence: CASSEAMGQGSETQYF. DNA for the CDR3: TGTGCCAGCAGTGAAGCTATGGGGCAGGGAAGTGAGACCCAGTACTTC.

The CDR3 nucleotides are TGTGCCAGCAGCTTACACCTAGGGGGCGAGCAGTACTTC. Translating it yields CASSLHLGGEQYF. This chain links TRBV7-8 with TRBJ2-7; a possible D gene is TRBD1 (6 bases). V lost 2 bases, J lost 6 bases, and 11 bases lay in between. Germline V gene data show CDR1 as SGHVS and CDR2 as FQNEAQ. The CDR3 sequence is 13 residues long.

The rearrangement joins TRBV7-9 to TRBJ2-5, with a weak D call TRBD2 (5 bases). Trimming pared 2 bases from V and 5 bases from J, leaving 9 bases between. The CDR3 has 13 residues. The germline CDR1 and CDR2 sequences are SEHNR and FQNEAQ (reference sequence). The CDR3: CASSLRGGETQYF. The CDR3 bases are TGTGCCAGCAGCTTACGGGGTGGGGAGACCCAGTACTTC.

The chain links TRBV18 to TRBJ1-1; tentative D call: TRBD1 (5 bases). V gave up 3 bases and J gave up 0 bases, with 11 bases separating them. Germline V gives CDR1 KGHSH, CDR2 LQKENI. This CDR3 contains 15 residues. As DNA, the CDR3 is TGTGCCAGCTCACCGGGACTGCTCATGAACACTGAAGCTTTCTTT. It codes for CASSPGLLMNTEAFF.

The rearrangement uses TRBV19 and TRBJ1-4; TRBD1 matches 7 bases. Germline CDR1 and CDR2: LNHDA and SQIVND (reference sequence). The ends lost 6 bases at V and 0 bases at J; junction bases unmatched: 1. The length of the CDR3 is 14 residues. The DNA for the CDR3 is TGTGCCAGTAGCGACAGGGCAACTAATGAAAAACTGTTTTTT. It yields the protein CASSDRATNEKLFF.

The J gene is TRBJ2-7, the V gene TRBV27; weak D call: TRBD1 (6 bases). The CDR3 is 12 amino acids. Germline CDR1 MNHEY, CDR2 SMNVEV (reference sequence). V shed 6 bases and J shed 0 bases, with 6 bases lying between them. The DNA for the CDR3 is TGTGCCAGCAGGGACAGCTCCTACGAGCAGTACTTC. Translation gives CASRDSSYEQYF.

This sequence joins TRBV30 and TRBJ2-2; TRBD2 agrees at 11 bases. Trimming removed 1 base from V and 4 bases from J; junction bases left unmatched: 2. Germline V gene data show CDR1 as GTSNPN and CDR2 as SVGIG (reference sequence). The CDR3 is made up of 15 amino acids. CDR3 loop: CAWSGLAGRTGELFF. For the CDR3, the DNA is TGTGCCTGGAGTGGACTAGCGGGACGCACCGGGGAGCTGTTTTTT.

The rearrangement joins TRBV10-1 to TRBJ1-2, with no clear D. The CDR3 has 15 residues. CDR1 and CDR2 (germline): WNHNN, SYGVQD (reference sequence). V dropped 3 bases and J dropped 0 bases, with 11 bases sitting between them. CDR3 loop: CASSDPGQTNYGYTF. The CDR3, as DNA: TGCGCCAGCAGTGACCCTGGGCAGACTAACTATGGCTACACCTTC.